This TCR beta chain was sequenced during a study of blood T cell repertoires in COVID-19. The length of the CDR3 is 14 residues. The germline V gene encodes CDR1 SGHVS and CDR2 FQNEAQ. Between the trimmed V and J ends, which lost 4 bases and 0 bases, there was a span of 9 bases. This clone was observed once. In the original processing: For nucleated cells, counts were estimated from reference gene primer amplification. Profiled with immunoSEQ multiplex PCR; TCRdb holds only in-frame clones, not every one. D and trimming were read from the DNA, whereas the V and J calls and clone size are those reported in that table. The sample lists 150,000 to 200,000 clones; roughly 85% were seen once. The participants were between about 18 and 90 years old and came from some 23 US areas. Two negative PCRs, clearance, or symptom resolution were required of recovered Cohort 3 donors.

The gene calls are TRBV7-8 and TRBJ2-5; tentative D call: TRBD1 (5 bases). The source of this sequence is a woman between 18 and 29 years old who had recovered from COVID-19. The sequencing sample was made of PBMCs or T cells enriched from blood (not recorded which). The CDR3 sequence: CASSSTVYQETQYF. DNA of the CDR3: TGTGCCAGCAGCTCGACAGTGTACCAAGAGACCCAGTACTTC.